The 27 T cell receptor beta chains presented below share a single source sample, sequenced in a study of technical replicates of blood from a few donors. Measured with immunoSEQ multiplex PCR; TCRdb has only the in-frame clones, and not every one. The table shows about 98,000 clones, with 90% to 96% occurring only once. The sample consisted of T cells isolated from PBMCs. Every receptor here comes from a human donor in good health.

The CDR3 here is CASSRYSGGSYNEQFF. The CDR3 nucleotides are TGTGCCAGCTCACGTTACAGCGGGGGCTCCTACAATGAGCAGTTCTTC. This chain uses TRBV18 with TRBJ2-1; 8 bases fit TRBD2. Germline CDR1 KGHSH, CDR2 LQKENI. J was trimmed by 0 bases and V by 4 bases; bases with no gene match: 5. The CDR3 has 16 amino acids.

The J gene is TRBJ1-2, the V gene TRBV4-1; D uncertain. Germline V lookup: CDR1 MGHRA, CDR2 YSYEKL. Trimming left V 1 base short and J 3 bases short, with 12 bases between. CDR3 length equals 15 residues. For the CDR3, the DNA is TGCGCCAGCAGCCAAGGACAAGAATTCTACTATGGCTACACCTTC. Protein sequence: CASSQGQEFYYGYTF.

CDR3 sequence reads: CASSAASGQGDAFF. DNA for the CDR3: TGCGCCAGCAGCGCGGCATCGGGACAGGGCGACGCTTTCTTT. The chain carries TRBV5-1 and TRBJ1-1; 9 bases are a match to TRBD1. Per germline, CDR1 SGHRS and CDR2 YFSETQ. With V trimmed by 4 bases and J by 11 bases, 12 bases remained unmatched. This CDR3 is built from 14 residues. The whole variable domain, remainder taken from reference TRBV5-1 and TRBJ1-1, is KAGVTQTPRYLIKTRGQQVTLSCSPISGHRSVSWYQQTPGQGLQFLFEYFSETQRNKGNFPGRFSGRQFSNSRSEMNVSTLELGDSALYLCASSAASGQGDAFFGQGTRLTVV.

This chain links TRBV4-1 with TRBJ2-3, with D maybe TRBD2 (6 bases). The CDR3 runs to 17 residues. V dropped 4 bases and J dropped 1 base, with 18 bases sitting between them. CDR1 MGHRA and CDR2 YSYEKL come from the germline V gene. This CDR3 reads CASSLHRDLLRTDTQYF. The DNA of the CDR3 is TGCGCCAGCAGCCTCCACCGGGACTTACTCCGCACAGATACGCAGTATTTT.

The chain recombines TRBV19 with TRBJ1-6; 7 bases are shared with TRBD1. Germline V gene data show CDR1 as LNHDA and CDR2 as SQIVND (reference sequence). The trim removed 10 bases at V and 10 bases at J, leaving 10 bases unmatched. The CDR3 contains 13 residues. The CDR3 here is CATALRGESPLHF. The DNA for the CDR3 is TGTGCCACCGCCCTCAGGGGGGAATCACCCCTCCACTTT. Drawing the rest from reference TRBV19 and TRBJ1-6, the complete variable domain is DGGITQSPKYLFRKEGQNVTLSCEQNLNHDAMYWYRQDPGQGLRLIYYSQIVNDFQKGDIAEGYSVSREKKESFPLTVTSAQKNPTAFYLCATALRGESPLHFGNGTRLTVT.

This chain links TRBV10-2 with TRBJ2-5; D gene ambiguous. V lost 5 bases and J 3 bases, leaving 4 bases between the germline ends. The CDR3 runs 11 residues. CDR1 and CDR2 from the germline V gene are WSHSY and SAAADI. The CDR3 sequence is CASSREETQYF. Written as DNA, the CDR3 is TGCGCCAGCAGTCGGGAAGAGACCCAGTACTTC.

J is TRBJ2-7 and V is TRBV28; D might be TRBD2 (6 bases). The CDR3 spans 14 residues. The V end lost 8 bases, the J end lost 0 bases, and 14 bases lay between the germline ends. The V gene's germline CDR1 is MDHEN and CDR2 SYDVKM. As DNA, the CDR3 is TGTGCCAGCGTGGATCGGGGGAGCTCCTACGAGCAGTACTTC. Translating it yields CASVDRGSSYEQYF.

The V gene is TRBV10-3, the J gene TRBJ1-5; 7 nucleotides agree with TRBD1. CDR1 and CDR2 (germline): ENHRY, SYGVKD. The CDR3 has 13 amino acids. V lost 7 bases and J lost 8; bases outside the gene matches: 8. The CDR3 loop reads CAIMRGPSEPQHF. The CDR3 region has the DNA TGTGCCATCATGAGGGGGCCATCAGAGCCCCAGCATTTT.

The CDR3 sequence is CASSPTSGTYNEQFF. The DNA for the CDR3 is TGTGCCAGCTCACCGACTAGCGGGACGTACAATGAGCAGTTCTTC. The chain carries TRBV18 and TRBJ2-1; 11 nucleotides match TRBD2. This CDR3 is 15 amino acids long. Germline-derived CDR1 and CDR2 are KGHSH and LQKENI. The V and J ends lost 3 bases and 4 bases, in that order; junction bases with no gene match: 2.

V and J are TRBV4-1 and TRBJ1-6, with D possibly matching TRBD1 (5 bases). This CDR3 has 15 residues. Germline values: CDR1 MGHRA, CDR2 YSYEKL. Trimming removed 1 base from V and 7 bases from J, with 11 bases in between. Written as DNA, the CDR3 is TGCGCCAGCAGCCAAGGCAGGGTAGAAAATTCACCCCTCCACTTT. Translation gives CASSQGRVENSPLHF.

The V and J genes are TRBV6-4 and TRBJ1-1; 7 nucleotides match TRBD1. Looked up from germline, CDR1 is MRHNA and CDR2 is SNTAGT. V was pared by 6 bases and J by 3 bases, with 4 bases of the junction left unmatched. The CDR3 covers 13 residues. The CDR3 sequence: CASSSDRDTEAFF. DNA of the CDR3: TGTGCCAGCAGCTCCGACAGGGACACTGAAGCTTTCTTT.

This chain links TRBV7-6 with TRBJ2-1; 12 nucleotides line up with TRBD2. Trimming at V came to 5 bases and at J to 7 bases, leaving 9 bases not matched to a gene. The CDR3 sequence is 16 residues long. Germline assignment: CDR1 SGHVS and CDR2 FNYEAQ. CDR3 protein: CASSIQGLAGRNEQFF. The DNA for the CDR3 is TGTGCCAGCAGCATACAAGGACTAGCGGGAAGGAATGAGCAGTTCTTC.

The V gene is TRBV5-1, the J gene TRBJ1-4; perhaps TRBD1 as D (5 bases). The length of the CDR3 is 14 residues. Deletions cut 5 bases from V and 2 bases from J, with 10 bases between. CDR1 is SGHRS and CDR2 is YFSETQ in the germline V gene. CDR3 bases: TGCGCCAGCAGAAATGACAGCACTAATGAAAAACTGTTTTTT. It is translated as CASRNDSTNEKLFF.

CDR3 in amino acids: CASSLRSGQRTDTQYF. The CDR3 DNA reads TGCGCCAGCAGCTTGCGAAGCGGTCAGCGGACAGATACGCAGTATTTT. V gene TRBV5-1 combines with J gene TRBJ2-3; D possibly corresponds to TRBD2 (5 bases). V was cut by 1 base and J by 3 bases, with 15 bases left in between. This CDR3 is 16 amino acids long. CDR1 is SGHRS and CDR2 is YFSETQ in the germline V gene.

This chain joins TRBV4-2 and TRBJ2-2; D might be TRBD2 (5 bases). The CDR3 contains 16 residues. V lost 3 bases and J 1 base, leaving 12 bases between the germline ends. Germline V gene data show CDR1 as LGHNA and CDR2 as YNFKEQ. For the CDR3, the DNA is TGTGCCAGCAGCCATCCCCAAGAGGGGAACACCGGGGAGCTGTTTTTT. The encoded protein is CASSHPQEGNTGELFF.

This clone came up once. CDR3 loop: CASSSVGGTSSYEQYF. CDR3 DNA sequence: TGTGCCAGCAGCTCCGTAGGGGGAACCAGCTCCTACGAGCAGTACTTC. J is TRBJ2-7 and V is TRBV7-6; possibly TRBD1 for D (6 bases). The CDR3 runs to 16 residues. Germline loops: CDR1 SGHVS, CDR2 FNYEAQ. Trimming left V 4 bases short and J 0 bases short, with 16 bases between.

Note on this clone: Other DNA sequences in this specimen translate into the identical CDR3. The chain joins TRBV5-1 to TRBJ2-1; TRBD1 aligns across 7 bases. Germline V gene lookup returns CDR1 SGHRS and CDR2 YFSETQ. V was clipped by 0 bases and J by 0 bases; unmatched bases: 0. The CDR3 is made up of 15 amino acids. CDR3 sequence: CASSLGQGSYNEQFF. The CDR3 coding sequence is TGCGCCAGCAGCTTGGGACAGGGCTCCTACAATGAGCAGTTCTTC.

The V and J genes are TRBV5-1 and TRBJ2-1; 7 nucleotides line up with TRBD2. The CDR3 extends over 14 amino acids. The V and J ends lost 0 bases and 5 bases, in that order; junction bases with no gene match: 2. Germline V gene data show CDR1 as SGHRS and CDR2 as YFSETQ. The CDR3 here is CASSLGEGHNEQFF. For the CDR3, the DNA is TGCGCCAGCAGCTTGGGGGAGGGGCACAATGAGCAGTTCTTC.

J is TRBJ1-6 and V is TRBV6-1; TRBD1 is a possible D gene (5 bases). This CDR3 comprises 15 residues. The V gene lost 2 bases and the J gene lost 9 bases, with 14 bases spanning the gap. Germline assignment: CDR1 MNHNS and CDR2 SASEGT. CDR3 sequence reads: CASSERGAWGSPLHF. CDR3 sequence (DNA): TGTGCCAGCAGTGAACGTGGGGCCTGGGGTTCACCCCTCCACTTT.

This clone was seen just once. The rearrangement uses TRBV25-1 and TRBJ2-4, with 9 nucleotides matching TRBD1. The germline gives CDR1 MGHDK, CDR2 SYGVNS. Germline trimming cut 2 bases from V and 1 base from J; bases unmatched to any gene: 3. The CDR3 has 16 residues. The CDR3 loop reads CASSEGGTGAKNIQYF. The CDR3 nucleotides are TGTGCCAGCAGTGAAGGGGGGACAGGGGCCAAAAACATTCAGTACTTC.

The chain recombines TRBV7-6 with TRBJ2-7; possible D gene TRBD2, 6 bases. V lost 4 bases and J lost 0, with 19 bases in between. Germline assignment: CDR1 SGHVS and CDR2 FNYEAQ. The CDR3 sequence is 17 residues long. CDR3 region: CASSSETSRGSSYEQYF. CDR3 sequence (DNA): TGTGCCAGCAGCTCGGAGACTAGTCGGGGGAGCTCCTACGAGCAGTACTTC.

The chain is built from TRBV5-4 and TRBJ2-7; 9 bases align to TRBD1. CDR3 length equals 15 residues. Trimming took 4 bases from V and 3 from J; bases not matched to a gene: 8. Germline V gene sequence: CDR1 SGHNT, CDR2 YYREEE (reference sequence). The CDR3 loop is CASSRGDRVVYEQYF. In nucleotides, the CDR3 is TGTGCCAGCAGCCGCGGGGACAGGGTCGTCTACGAGCAGTACTTC.

The rearrangement links TRBV5-5 to TRBJ1-1, with 7 bases fitting TRBD1. The germline V gene has CDR1 SGHKS and CDR2 YYEKEE (reference sequence). The V segment lost 4 bases and the J segment 9 bases; nucleotides outside the gene matches: 21. The CDR3 covers 17 residues. Here the CDR3 DNA reads TGTGCCAGCAGCCTGAACGAAGCTTCCGGGACAGCCTATAAAGCTTTCTTT. Its translation: CASSLNEASGTAYKAFF.

This clone occurred once. V is TRBV18 and J is TRBJ2-7; a weak D match, TRBD2 (6 bases). V lost 2 bases to trimming and J lost 0 bases, with 14 bases between them. The germline V gene has CDR1 KGHSH and CDR2 LQKENI. This CDR3 comprises 16 residues. CDR3 in DNA: TGTGCCAGCTCACCATCCCCGGGACTCCTCTCCTACGAGCAGTACTTC. Protein sequence: CASSPSPGLLSYEQYF.

The gene calls are TRBV29-1 and TRBJ1-2; D not resolved. Germline CDR1 is SQVTM and CDR2 is ANQGSEA. The CDR3 extends over 15 amino acids. V was clipped by 3 bases and J by 0 bases, with 14 bases between them. CDR3 DNA: TGCAGCGTTGAGGATTGGAGAATCACTAACTATGGCTACACCTTC. This codes for CSVEDWRITNYGYTF.

V is TRBV9 and J is TRBJ2-3; the match to TRBD2 covers 10 bases. V shed 0 bases, J shed 0 bases, and the junction held 10 bases outside the gene matches. The germline V gene has CDR1 SGDLS and CDR2 YYNGEE. The CDR3 spans 19 residues. CDR3 sequence reads: CASSVAGLADLASTDTQYF. Here the CDR3 DNA reads TGTGCCAGCAGCGTAGCAGGACTAGCGGACCTTGCTAGCACAGATACGCAGTATTTT.

This clone showed up just once. The chain links TRBV11-3 to TRBJ2-1; perhaps TRBD2 as D (5 bases). Germline loops: CDR1 SGHNT, CDR2 YENEEA. V was cut by 2 bases and J by 9 bases, with 14 bases left in between. This CDR3 comprises 14 residues. The CDR3: CASSLKRTSGEQFF. The DNA for the CDR3 is TGTGCCAGCAGCTTAAAACGGACTTCAGGTGAGCAGTTCTTC.